This TCR beta chain is from a study of cytomegalovirus exposure and HLA in healthy donors. General study points: Sequencing depth roughly uniform across donors was assumed in presence/absence analyses.

For this clone: Its specificity is unknown.

This CDR3 has 16 residues. Germline V CDR1 and CDR2: MGHRA, YSYEKL. V was shortened by 1 base and J by 0 bases, with 10 bases between the two germline ends. The primer mix had 60 Vbeta and 13 Jbeta primers. Measured with immunoSEQ multiplex PCR; TCRdb has only the in-frame clones, and not every one. The sample includes approximately 120,000 clones, 73% of them seen just once. This clonotype was sampled from a man in his fifties or sixties in good health and CMV-seropositive. The gene calls are TRBV4-1 and TRBJ1-3; D is uncertain. Input material: PBMCs. The CDR3 region has the DNA TGCGCCAGCAGCCAAGTCGGTGGTTCCTCTGGAAACACCATATATTTT. This codes for CASSQVGGSSGNTIYF.